A single sample gave rise to the 26 T cell receptor beta chains below, sequenced in a study of blood T cell repertoires in COVID-19. Clones were sequenced by immunoSEQ multiplex PCR, and TCRdb holds only the in-frame ones, with some missing. The sample holds some 150,000 clones, more than 70% seen once. What was sequenced was peripheral blood. These receptors all stem from a woman between 50 and 59 years old with acute or convalescent COVID-19.

This rearrangement joins TRBV2 to TRBJ1-5; no definite D call. The CDR3 sequence is 14 residues long. The V and J ends lost 6 bases and 6 bases respectively, with 15 bases between them. Germline V gene sequence: CDR1 SNHLY, CDR2 FYNNEI. The CDR3 protein is CASRLGPGPQPQHF. CDR3 coding DNA: TGTGCCAGCAGACTCGGTCCTGGGCCTCAGCCCCAGCATTTT.

The rearrangement links TRBV11-3 to TRBJ2-2; tentative D call: TRBD1 (6 bases). Between the trimmed V and J ends, which lost 5 bases and 4 bases, there was a span of 17 bases. The CDR3 totals 16 residues. Germline CDR1 and CDR2: SGHNT and YENEEA. The CDR3 nucleotides are TGTGCCAGCAGCCACCGGGGTGGGGGCCCCACCGGGGAGCTGTTTTTT. Amino acid sequence: CASSHRGGGPTGELFF.

The count of this clone is one. The chain has TRBV11-3 and TRBJ1-1; weak D call: TRBD1 (5 bases). Germline V CDR1 and CDR2: SGHNT, YENEEA. The V gene lost 1 base and the J gene lost 1 base, with 7 bases spanning the gap. The CDR3 runs 14 residues. This chain's CDR3 is CASSLGQPNTEAFF. The CDR3 DNA reads TGTGCCAGCAGCTTAGGACAGCCGAACACTGAAGCTTTCTTT. The full variable domain, rest sourced from reference TRBV11-3 and TRBJ1-1, is EAGVVQSPRYKIIEKKQPVAFWCNPISGHNTLYWYLQNLGQGPELLIRYENEEAVDDSQLPKDRFSAERLKGVDSTLKIQPAELGDSAVYLCASSLGQPNTEAFFGQGTRLTVV.

The chain uses TRBV5-1 and TRBJ2-5; D gene ambiguous. Germline-derived CDR1 and CDR2 are SGHRS and YFSETQ. CDR3 size: 15 residues. Trimming took off 0 bases at V and 2 bases at J, with 11 bases between the two ends. CDR3 sequence: CASSLGAQWQETQYF. In nucleotides, the CDR3 is TGCGCCAGCAGCTTGGGGGCACAGTGGCAAGAGACCCAGTACTTC.

The J gene is TRBJ2-7, the V gene TRBV14; D gene ambiguous. Germline-derived CDR1 and CDR2 are SGHDN and FVKESK. This CDR3 region has 12 residues. V lost 3 bases and J 3 bases, leaving 6 bases between the germline ends. In DNA, the CDR3 is TGTGCCAGCAGCCATTCCCTCTACGAGCAGTACTTC. Encoded protein: CASSHSLYEQYF.

This chain joins TRBV7-9 and TRBJ1-3, with D uncertain. This CDR3 is built from 13 residues. Germline assignment: CDR1 SEHNR and CDR2 FQNEAQ (reference sequence). Trimming took off 6 bases at V and 0 bases at J, with 6 bases between the two ends. CDR3 nucleotides: TGTGCCAGCAGGCTAATCTCTGGAAACACCATATATTTT. Translating gives CASRLISGNTIYF. The full variable domain, with the rest looked up from reference TRBV7-9 and TRBJ1-3, is DTGVSQNPRHKITKRGQNVTFRCDPISEHNRLYWYRQTLGQGPEFLTYFQNEAQLEKSRLLSDRFSAERPKGSFSTLEIQRTEQGDSAMYLCASRLISGNTIYFGEGSWLTVV.

The chain recombines TRBV28 with TRBJ2-7; D possibly corresponds to TRBD2 (6 bases). Trimming took off 7 bases at V and 3 bases at J, with 13 bases between the two ends. This CDR3 has 13 residues. From germline, CDR1 is MDHEN and CDR2 SYDVKM. The chain's CDR3 is CASNEGLYYEQYF. The CDR3, as DNA: TGTGCCAGCAACGAGGGACTTTACTACGAGCAGTACTTC.

The V gene is TRBV19, the J gene TRBJ1-2, with D unresolved. V was trimmed by 7 bases and J by 8 bases, leaving 23 bases between them. From germline, CDR1 is LNHDA and CDR2 SQIVND (reference sequence). The CDR3 extends over 15 amino acids. This CDR3 is CASTPVRGPISGYTF. In DNA, the CDR3 is TGTGCCAGTACCCCCGTCCGGGGTCCTATTTCGGGCTACACCTTC.

The chain employs TRBV9 and TRBJ2-2; TRBD1 aligns across 7 bases. This CDR3 is built from 15 residues. CDR1 is SGDLS, CDR2 YYNGEE, per germline. Losses at the gene ends were 3 bases for V and 2 bases for J; bases not matched to a gene: 4. This chain's CDR3 is CASSARTGNTGELFF. CDR3 DNA sequence: TGTGCCAGCAGCGCCCGGACAGGAAACACCGGGGAGCTGTTTTTT.

This rearrangement joins TRBV13 to TRBJ1-1; 7 bases map to TRBD1. The CDR3 length is 15 residues. Looked up from germline, CDR1 is PRHDT and CDR2 is FYEKMQ (reference sequence). After removal of 2 bases from V and 0 bases from J, the junction contained 3 bases not matched to a gene. DNA of the CDR3: TGTGCCAGCAGCTTAACCGGGACAGTGAACACTGAAGCTTTCTTT. It encodes CASSLTGTVNTEAFF.

The rearrangement links TRBV7-9 to TRBJ2-5, with 7 nucleotides matching TRBD2. There are 12 residues in the CDR3. Trimming at V came to 10 bases and at J to 4 bases, leaving 6 bases not matched to a gene. Germline V CDR1 and CDR2: SEHNR, FQNEAQ (reference sequence). The CDR3 DNA sequence: TGTGCCATCCGGGACTATGGAGAGACCCAGTACTTC. Protein: CAIRDYGETQYF. Full variable domain (rest looked up from reference TRBV7-9 and TRBJ2-5): DTGVSQNPRHKITKRGQNVTFRCDPISEHNRLYWYRQTLGQGPEFLTYFQNEAQLEKSRLLSDRFSAERPKGSFSTLEIQRTEQGDSAMYLCAIRDYGETQYFGPGTRLLVL.

The CDR3 DNA reads as TGTACACGAGGAGCCCTGAGGGTATTATGTGGCTACACCTTC. Amino acids: CTRGALRVLCGYTF. The rearrangement joins TRBV6-5 to TRBJ1-2; the D is unclear. CDR1 is MNHEY, CDR2 SVGAGI, per germline. There are 14 residues in the CDR3.

This clone has ten or more counts. The gene calls are TRBV19 and TRBJ2-1, with a weak D call TRBD2 (7 bases). The CDR3 totals 14 residues. The V end was cut by 7 bases, the J end by 3 bases, with 13 bases between. Germline loops: CDR1 LNHDA, CDR2 SQIVND (reference sequence). The CDR3 DNA sequence: TGTGCCAGTAAAGGGGGGGAAGACTACAATGAGCAGTTCTTC. Residues: CASKGGEDYNEQFF.

This chain uses TRBV7-8 with TRBJ1-4, with a tentative D call TRBD1 (5 bases). The germline V and J ends were trimmed by 5 bases and 7 bases, with 20 bases remaining between them. CDR3 size: 16 residues. Germline CDR1 SGHVS, CDR2 FQNEAQ. In DNA form, the CDR3 reads TGTGCCAGCAGCCCCGGGGGGGAGGGGATTGGTGAAAAACTGTTTTTT. Translating it yields CASSPGGEGIGEKLFF.

This rearrangement joins TRBV5-6 to TRBJ2-2; D is perhaps TRBD2 (5 bases). V was pared by 3 bases and J by 4 bases, with 10 bases between. The V gene's germline CDR1 is SGHDT and CDR2 YYEEEE. The CDR3 has 14 residues. CDR3 coding DNA: TGTGCCAGCAGCTCTGGACTTAGCACCGGGGAGCTGTTTTTT. Protein product: CASSSGLSTGELFF.

For the CDR3, the DNA is TGTGCCAGCATCTACAGGGACGCCGGAAACACCATATATTTT. Its translation is CASIYRDAGNTIYF. This chain connects TRBV2 to TRBJ1-3, with a possible D match to TRBD1 (6 bases). V lost 7 bases, J lost 4 bases, and 14 bases lay in between. This CDR3 is built from 14 residues. The germline gives CDR1 SNHLY, CDR2 FYNNEI.

This chain connects TRBV7-8 to TRBJ2-7, with D perhaps matching TRBD2 (7 bases). This CDR3 is 13 amino acids long. Germline V gene sequence: CDR1 SGHVS, CDR2 FQNEAQ. The V gene lost 5 bases and the J gene lost 5 bases, with 13 bases spanning the gap. The CDR3 bases are TGTGCCAGCAGCCGGGGGGCGCGAAACGAGCAGTACTTC. This sequence encodes CASSRGARNEQYF.

The CDR3 DNA reads as TGTGCCAGCAGCCAAGATGGCGTCGAAGGACTAAGCTCCTACAATGAGCAGTTCTTC. Translating it yields CASSQDGVEGLSSYNEQFF. V is TRBV4-2 and J is TRBJ2-1; TRBD2 is a possible D gene (6 bases). CDR1 and CDR2 from the germline V gene are LGHNA and YNFKEQ. The CDR3 has 19 residues. Trimming pared 0 bases from V and 0 bases from J, leaving 18 bases between.

V and J are TRBV23-1 and TRBJ2-7; tentatively, D is TRBD2 (6 bases). TRBV23-1 is an open reading frame, and its role is uncertain. The CDR3 totals 13 residues. The ends were cut back, 6 bases at V and 3 bases at J, with 12 bases in the middle. In DNA, the CDR3 is TGCGCCAGCAGCGGGGGTGGACACTACGAGCAGTACTTC. Translating it yields CASSGGGHYEQYF.

This sequence joins TRBV5-1 and TRBJ1-6, with 8 bases fitting TRBD1. The length of the CDR3 is 18 residues. J was trimmed by 11 bases and V by 4 bases; bases with no gene match: 20. The germline CDR1 and CDR2 sequences are SGHRS and YFSETQ. The CDR3 loop is CASSVIETGARRRAPLHF. Here the CDR3 DNA reads TGCGCCAGCAGCGTGATTGAGACAGGGGCGCGGAGGAGAGCACCCCTCCACTTT.

J is TRBJ1-1 and V is TRBV6-5; no definite D call. CDR1 is MNHEY, CDR2 SVGAGI, per germline. The CDR3 has 12 amino acids. Trimming took 0 bases from V and 7 from J, leaving 6 bases between them. The DNA of the CDR3 is TGTGCCAGCAGTTACTCAGGGAGTGAAGCTTTCTTT. Translation gives CASSYSGSEAFF.

The CDR3 DNA follows: TGTGCCAGCAGCCCTGGACAGGGTCCCCCTTCCTATGGCTACACCTTC. Amino acids: CASSPGQGPPSYGYTF. The rearrangement links TRBV28 to TRBJ1-2, with 8 bases lining up with TRBD1. This CDR3 comprises 16 residues. Germline assignment: CDR1 MDHEN and CDR2 SYDVKM. V lost 6 bases to trimming and J lost 4 bases; unmatched junction nucleotides: 13.

V is TRBV27 and J is TRBJ2-1; 8 nucleotides agree with TRBD1. Per germline, CDR1 MNHEY and CDR2 SMNVEV (reference sequence). The V segment lost 5 bases and the J segment 6 bases; nucleotides outside the gene matches: 3. The length of the CDR3 is 13 residues. The CDR3 DNA sequence: TGTGCCAGCAGTCTCGGGACAGGCAATGAGCAGTTCTTC. Its protein is CASSLGTGNEQFF.

V and J are TRBV6-5 and TRBJ1-5; no clear D. V was clipped by 0 bases and J by 4 bases, with 10 bases between them. This CDR3 is built from 15 residues. Germline V gene data show CDR1 as MNHEY and CDR2 as SVGAGI. The CDR3 coding sequence is TGTGCCAGCAGTTACTCAAGGCAGGCTAATCAGCCCCAGCATTTT. Its protein is CASSYSRQANQPQHF.

The chain joins TRBV27 to TRBJ1-4; 7 positions agree with TRBD1. There are 14 residues in the CDR3. Per germline, CDR1 MNHEY and CDR2 SMNVEV (reference sequence). J gave up 5 bases and V 6 bases, and 6 bases lay outside the gene matches. CDR3 in DNA: TGTGCCAGCAGGCGACCGGGACAGAATGAAAAACTGTTTTTT. This encodes CASRRPGQNEKLFF.

The chain recombines TRBV29-1 with TRBJ1-5; possible D gene TRBD1, 5 bases. The V end was cut by 4 bases, the J end by 0 bases, with 10 bases between. Germline assignment: CDR1 SQVTM and CDR2 ANQGSEA. This CDR3 region has 14 residues. The CDR3 DNA reads TGCAGCGTTGCTGGGGCAGATAGCAATCAGCCCCAGCATTTT. Protein sequence: CSVAGADSNQPQHF.